The 21 T cell receptor beta chains below come from one sample, sequenced in a study of blood T cell repertoires in COVID-19. Produced via immunoSEQ multiplex PCR; TCRdb's table is partial and in-frame only. The sample consists of about 220,000 clones, 82% of them appearing once. Specimen: PBMCs or T cells enriched from blood (not recorded which). The source is a woman aged 60-75 years who had recovered from COVID-19.

The chain employs TRBV15 and TRBJ2-7; the D gene is possibly TRBD2 (5 bases). The CDR3 length is 14 residues. Trimming left V 5 bases short and J 4 bases short, with 15 bases between. Germline CDR1 and CDR2: LNHNV and YYDKDF (reference sequence). DNA of the CDR3: TGTGCCACCAGCGGACGGACTGATCTATACGAGCAGTACTTC. Its translation: CATSGRTDLYEQYF.

The chain recombines TRBV11-1 with TRBJ1-1, with 7 nucleotides matching TRBD1. This CDR3 spans 14 amino acids. V lost 6 bases to trimming and J lost 6 bases; unmatched junction nucleotides: 10. CDR1 SGHAT and CDR2 FQDESV come from the germline V gene (reference sequence). CDR3 amino acids: CASRGTVSIPEAFF. In nucleotides, the CDR3 is TGTGCCAGCAGGGGGACAGTCTCGATCCCTGAAGCTTTCTTT.

The rearrangement links TRBV6-5 to TRBJ2-1, with 7 bases that match TRBD1. The CDR3 loop spans 15 amino acids. The J segment lost 12 bases and the V segment lost 2 bases, leaving 13 bases of the junction unmatched. Germline V gives CDR1 MNHEY, CDR2 SVGAGI. In DNA form, the CDR3 reads TGTGCCAGCAGTTACGACGGTACCTCCCACAGGGGGCAGTTCTTC. It encodes CASSYDGTSHRGQFF.

In its sample, this clone was seen a few times. The chain has TRBV19 and TRBJ1-2; tentative D call: TRBD1 (5 bases). The CDR3 is made up of 13 amino acids. The germline V gene encodes CDR1 LNHDA and CDR2 SQIVND (reference sequence). Trimming removed 4 bases at V and 4 bases at J, with 10 bases between. DNA for the CDR3: TGTGCCAGTAGTAACACAGGTCTCTATGGCTACACCTTC. It is translated as CASSNTGLYGYTF.

The chain recombines TRBV4-1 with TRBJ1-5; D remains unclear. Germline CDR1 and CDR2: MGHRA and YSYEKL. V was clipped by 0 bases and J by 2 bases, with 14 bases between them. This CDR3 comprises 17 residues. In nucleotides, the CDR3 is TGCGCCAGCAGCCAAGACCCCCGCGCGGCGGGCAATCAGCCCCAGCATTTT. This translates into CASSQDPRAAGNQPQHF.

This chain joins TRBV6-2 or TRBV6-3 and TRBJ1-2, with a possible D match to TRBD1 (5 bases). Germline CDR1 MNHEY, CDR2 SVGEGT. V lost 2 bases to trimming and J lost 2 bases, with 6 bases between them. This CDR3 spans 13 amino acids. CDR3 DNA sequence: TGTGCCAGCAGTTACGGGGGGAACTATGGCTACACCTTC. Protein product: CASSYGGNYGYTF.

The chain joins TRBV13 to TRBJ2-7, with 8 bases lining up with TRBD2. The junction had 5 bases not matched to a gene; V was cut back by 0 bases and J by 7 bases. This CDR3 comprises 14 residues. CDR1 is PRHDT and CDR2 is FYEKMQ in the germline V gene (reference sequence). The CDR3, as DNA: TGTGCCAGCAGCTTAGGAGCGGGAGAAGGTGAGCAGTACTTC. Residues: CASSLGAGEGEQYF.

J is TRBJ2-7 and V is TRBV23-1; D gene unclear. TRBV23-1 is an ORF, with its function uncertain. V was shortened by 10 bases and J by 4 bases, with 8 bases between the two germline ends. This CDR3 contains 10 residues. CDR3: CATPSYEQYF. Here the CDR3 DNA reads TGCGCCACCCCCTCGTACGAGCAGTACTTC.

This clone was observed a handful of times. The J gene is TRBJ2-6, the V gene TRBV11-3, with no clear D. This CDR3 has 15 residues. From germline, CDR1 is SGHNT and CDR2 YENEEA. V dropped 2 bases and J dropped 0 bases, with 5 bases sitting between them. The CDR3, as DNA: TGTGCCAGCAGCTTACCCGTCTCTGGGGCCAACGTCCTGACTTTC. Its translation: CASSLPVSGANVLTF.

Here the CDR3 reads CASRTGRGTDTQYF. CDR3 nucleotides: TGCGCCAGCAGAACCGGGAGGGGAACAGATACGCAGTATTTT. The rearrangement uses TRBV5-1 and TRBJ2-3; 8 nucleotides agree with TRBD2. Looked up from germline, CDR1 is SGHRS and CDR2 is YFSETQ. This CDR3 region has 14 residues. V shed 5 bases and J 3 bases; nucleotides not matched to a gene: 5.

The rearrangement links TRBV7-6 to TRBJ2-2; 8 nucleotides agree with TRBD2. This CDR3 comprises 18 residues. J was trimmed by 4 bases and V by 1 base; bases with no gene match: 11. Germline CDR1 reads SGHVS; CDR2 reads FNYEAQ. CDR3 residues: CASSLGPGGPGGTGELFF. The CDR3 DNA reads as TGTGCCAGCAGCTTAGGTCCGGGGGGGCCCGGGGGCACCGGGGAGCTGTTTTTT.

V is TRBV5-6 and J is TRBJ1-5; D not certain. Germline V CDR1 and CDR2: SGHDT, YYEEEE. This CDR3 is 13 amino acids long. Trimming took 5 bases from V and 1 from J, leaving 7 bases between them. The CDR3 nucleotides read TGTGCCAGCAGTTCGGAGAGCAATCAGCCCCAGCATTTT. Amino acid sequence: CASSSESNQPQHF.

This chain joins TRBV9 and TRBJ2-2; 7 nucleotides line up with TRBD1. Per the germline V gene, CDR1 is SGDLS and CDR2 is YYNGEE. The J segment lost 6 bases and the V segment lost 3 bases, leaving 11 bases of the junction unmatched. The CDR3 runs 16 residues. This CDR3 reads CASSDQTGAGAGELFF. CDR3 in DNA: TGTGCCAGCAGCGATCAAACAGGGGCCGGCGCCGGGGAGCTGTTTTTT.

The chain combines TRBV4-1 with TRBJ1-4, with a possible D match to TRBD1 (5 bases). Trimming cost V 1 base and J 3 bases, with 6 bases left between them. CDR3 length: 14 amino acids. Per germline, CDR1 MGHRA and CDR2 YSYEKL. The chain's CDR3 is CASSQGQPNEKLFF. The CDR3 nucleotides are TGCGCCAGCAGCCAAGGACAGCCTAATGAAAAACTGTTTTTT.

The rearrangement links TRBV7-2 to TRBJ2-7; TRBD2 aligns across 11 bases. This CDR3 is built from 14 residues. V gave up 9 bases and J gave up 6 bases; unmatched junction bases: 10. CDR1 SGHTA and CDR2 FQGNSA come from the germline V gene. The CDR3 DNA sequence: TGTGCCAGGGCCAGAACTAGCGGGAGCAGCGAGCAGTACTTC. Amino acids: CARARTSGSSEQYF.

The chain combines TRBV25-1 with TRBJ2-1; no clear D gene. Per the germline V gene, CDR1 is MGHDK and CDR2 is SYGVNS. Trimming took off 6 bases at V and 1 base at J, with 13 bases between the two ends. This CDR3 is built from 15 residues. The CDR3 nucleotides are TGTGCCAGCAGCCCGGTCTCGGGTTCCTACAATGAGCAGTTCTTC. It encodes CASSPVSGSYNEQFF.

J is TRBJ1-2 and V is TRBV3-1 (or the pseudogene TRBV3-2); 7 bases map to TRBD1. Germline-derived CDR1 and CDR2 are LGHDT and YNNKEL (reference sequence). The CDR3 has 13 residues. The V and J ends lost 4 bases and 3 bases, in that order; junction bases with no gene match: 2. In DNA, the CDR3 is TGTGCCAGCAGCCCTCAGGGGGACTATGGCTACACCTTC. Its translation is CASSPQGDYGYTF.

This clone was observed a few times. The V gene is TRBV10-2, the J gene TRBJ1-1; D gene ambiguous. The germline V and J ends were trimmed by 5 bases and 1 base, with 14 bases remaining between them. The CDR3 consists of 15 residues. Germline loops: CDR1 WSHSY, CDR2 SAAADI. The DNA for the CDR3 is TGCGCCAGCAGTCCCTTCATGACGGGGAACACTGAAGCTTTCTTT. Residues: CASSPFMTGNTEAFF.

The CDR3: CASSQTTGGNSPLHF. DNA of the CDR3: TGTGCCAGCAGCCAAACCACAGGGGGCAATTCACCCCTCCACTTT. The rearrangement joins TRBV6-5 to TRBJ1-6, with 9 nucleotides matching TRBD1. The V gene end was trimmed by 6 bases and the J gene end by 7 bases; junction bases not matched to a gene: 7. The germline V gene encodes CDR1 MNHEY and CDR2 SVGAGI. The CDR3 contains 15 residues.

The chain combines TRBV2 with TRBJ2-3; D uncertain. V lost 4 bases and J 6 bases, leaving 11 bases between the germline ends. The CDR3 is made up of 13 amino acids. Germline CDR1 is SNHLY and CDR2 is FYNNEI. CDR3 region: CASSAQLRDTQYF. DNA of the CDR3: TGTGCCAGCAGTGCTCAACTTCGGGATACGCAGTATTTT.

The CDR3 DNA is TGTGCCAGCAGCTTAGAGGGCATGAACACTGAAGCTTTCTTT. It is translated as CASSLEGMNTEAFF. This chain uses TRBV11-2 with TRBJ1-1; D is unresolved. Germline-derived CDR1 and CDR2 are SGHAT and FQNNGV. This CDR3 has 14 amino acids. V was cut by 0 bases and J by 0 bases, with 5 bases left in between.